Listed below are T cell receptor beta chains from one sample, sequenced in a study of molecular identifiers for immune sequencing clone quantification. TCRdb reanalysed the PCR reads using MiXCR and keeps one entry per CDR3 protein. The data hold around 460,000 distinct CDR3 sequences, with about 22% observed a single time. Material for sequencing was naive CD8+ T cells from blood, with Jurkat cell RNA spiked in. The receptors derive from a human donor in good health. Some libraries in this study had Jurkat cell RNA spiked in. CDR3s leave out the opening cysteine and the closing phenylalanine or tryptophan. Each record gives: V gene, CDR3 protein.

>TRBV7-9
ASSPGTSGKYSYNEQF
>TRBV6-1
ASSEADGQDEQF
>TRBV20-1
SASELDRVQLYSPLH
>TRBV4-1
ASSQVRLSSEQY
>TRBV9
ASSGPAWELS
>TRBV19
ASTKDREVETQY
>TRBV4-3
ASSHGTGRTNYGYT
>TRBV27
ASSFLNRGLNGYT
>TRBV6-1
ASMEAGYEQY
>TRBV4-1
ASSPQRGEWNEKPF
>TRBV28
ASSLPHSSSGANVLT
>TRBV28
ASIPRDLGHGYT
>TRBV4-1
ASSQVGPTGGNTEAF
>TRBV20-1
SAIDGTHEQY
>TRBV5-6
ASSFLEGITDTQY
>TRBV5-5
ASSVPPGLDEQF
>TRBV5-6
ASSLTDMIYGYT
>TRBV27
ASSASGASNEQF
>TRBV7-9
ASTLEGIPDTQY
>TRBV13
ASSLVLADDTQY
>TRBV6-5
ASSYSDGQTQY
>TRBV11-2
ASSLGAPPMNTEAF
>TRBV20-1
SALRDTQY
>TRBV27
ASRPTGGNSPLH
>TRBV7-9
ASSLERTGLDTQY
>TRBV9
ASSVDNNEQF
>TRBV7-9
ASSLFQNTEAF
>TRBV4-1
ASSRAGNNSPLH
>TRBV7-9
ASTSHVRGAGELF
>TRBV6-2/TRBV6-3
ASRTTEYSNQPQH
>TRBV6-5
ASGVHSNQPQH
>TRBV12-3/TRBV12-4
ASSLAAFTDTQY
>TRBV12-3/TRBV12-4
ASSLAGEAYEQY
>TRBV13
ASSSNSPLH
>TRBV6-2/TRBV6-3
ASSFTRNGYT
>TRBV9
ASSASSSSYEQY
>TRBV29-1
SVEDLGQGDYGYT
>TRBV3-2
ASSQGPPSGANVLT
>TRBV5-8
ASSLVERGYQETQY
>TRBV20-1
SAFLTGLSNIQY